What follows is one T cell receptor (beta chain) and its context. This sample stems from a study of blood T cell repertoires in COVID-19. CDR1 is MNHEY and CDR2 is SVGEGT in the germline V gene. With 5 bases clipped from V and 1 base from J, the junction kept 11 bases outside the gene matches. CDR3 length equals 18 residues. Per the study methods: Amplification of reference gene primers was used by the study to estimate nucleated cell counts. Produced via immunoSEQ multiplex PCR; TCRdb's table is partial and in-frame only. V, J and clone size were drawn from that table, and D and trimming were deduced from the DNA. This sample has tens of thousands of clones, with roughly 92% found just once.

The origin of this receptor is an older man with active COVID-19. This sequence joins TRBV6-2 or TRBV6-3 and TRBJ2-1; 10 bases line up with TRBD2. Sequences were obtained from peripheral blood. Here the CDR3 reads CASSPHSSGGSSYNEQFF. The CDR3, as DNA: TGTGCCAGCAGTCCCCATAGTAGCGGGGGGTCGTCCTACAATGAGCAGTTCTTC.